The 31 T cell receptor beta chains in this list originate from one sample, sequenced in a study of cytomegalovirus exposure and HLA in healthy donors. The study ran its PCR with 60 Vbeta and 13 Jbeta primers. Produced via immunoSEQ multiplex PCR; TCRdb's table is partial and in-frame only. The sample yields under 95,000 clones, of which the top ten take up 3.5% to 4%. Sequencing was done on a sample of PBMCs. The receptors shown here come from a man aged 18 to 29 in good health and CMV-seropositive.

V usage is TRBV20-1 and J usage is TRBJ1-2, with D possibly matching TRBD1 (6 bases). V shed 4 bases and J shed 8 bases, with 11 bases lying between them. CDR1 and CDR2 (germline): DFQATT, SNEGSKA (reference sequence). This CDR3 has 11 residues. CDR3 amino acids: CSAITGLGYTF. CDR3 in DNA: TGCAGTGCTATTACAGGGCTAGGCTACACCTTC.

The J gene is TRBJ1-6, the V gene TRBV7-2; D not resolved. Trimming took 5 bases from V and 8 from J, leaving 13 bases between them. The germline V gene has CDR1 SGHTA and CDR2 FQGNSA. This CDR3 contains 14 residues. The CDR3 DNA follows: TGTGCCAGCAGCCCCTATGGGAGCGATTCACCCCTCCACTTT. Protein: CASSPYGSDSPLHF.

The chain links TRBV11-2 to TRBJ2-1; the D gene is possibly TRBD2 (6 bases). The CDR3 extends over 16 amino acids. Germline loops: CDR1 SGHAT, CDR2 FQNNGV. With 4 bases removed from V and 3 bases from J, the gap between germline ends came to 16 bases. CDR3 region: CASSYAFSGYYNEQFF. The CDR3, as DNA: TGTGCCAGCAGCTACGCGTTTAGCGGATACTACAATGAGCAGTTCTTC.

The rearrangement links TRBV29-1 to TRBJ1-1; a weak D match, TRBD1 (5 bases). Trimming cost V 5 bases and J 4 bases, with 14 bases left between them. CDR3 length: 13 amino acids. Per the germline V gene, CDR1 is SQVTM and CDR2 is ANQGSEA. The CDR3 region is CSVSRGSGTEAFF. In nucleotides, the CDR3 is TGCAGCGTTTCCCGGGGGTCGGGCACTGAAGCTTTCTTT.

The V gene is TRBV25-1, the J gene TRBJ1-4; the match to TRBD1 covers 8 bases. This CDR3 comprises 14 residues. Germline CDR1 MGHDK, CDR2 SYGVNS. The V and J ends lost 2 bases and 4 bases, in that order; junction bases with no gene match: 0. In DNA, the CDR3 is TGTGCCAGCAGTGAAGACAGGGGTAATGAAAAACTGTTTTTT. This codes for CASSEDRGNEKLFF. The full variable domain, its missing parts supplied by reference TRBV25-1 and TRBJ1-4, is EADIYQTPRYLVIGTGKKITLECSQTMGHDKMYWYQQDPGMELHLIHYSYGVNSTEKGDLSSESTVSRIRTEHFPLTLESARPSHTSQYLCASSEDRGNEKLFFGSGTQLSVL.

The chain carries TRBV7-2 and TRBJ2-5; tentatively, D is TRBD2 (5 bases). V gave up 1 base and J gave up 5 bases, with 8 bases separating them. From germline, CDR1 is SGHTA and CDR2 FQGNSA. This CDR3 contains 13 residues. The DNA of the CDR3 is TGTGCCAGCAGCTTAGAACCGGGGGAGACCCAGTACTTC. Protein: CASSLEPGETQYF.

In nucleotides, the CDR3 is TGTGCCAGCAGTTTGGCAAGAAATCAGCCCCAGCATTTT. Translated: CASSLARNQPQHF. The chain carries TRBV27 and TRBJ1-5; no clear D gene. From germline, CDR1 is MNHEY and CDR2 SMNVEV (reference sequence). The CDR3 has 13 amino acids. V was cut by 3 bases and J by 4 bases, with 7 bases left in between.

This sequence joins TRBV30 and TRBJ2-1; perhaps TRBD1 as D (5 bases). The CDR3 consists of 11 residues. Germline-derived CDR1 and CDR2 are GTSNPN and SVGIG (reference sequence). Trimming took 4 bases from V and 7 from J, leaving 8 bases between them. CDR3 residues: CAWTKGNEQFF. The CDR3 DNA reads TGTGCCTGGACAAAGGGGAATGAGCAGTTCTTC.

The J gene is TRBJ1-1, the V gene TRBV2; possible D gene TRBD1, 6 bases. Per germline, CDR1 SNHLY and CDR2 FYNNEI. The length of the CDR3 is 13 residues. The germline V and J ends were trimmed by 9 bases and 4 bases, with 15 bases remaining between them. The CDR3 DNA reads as TGTGCCAGTCACGGGACATCGGGCACTGAAGCTTTCTTT. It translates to CASHGTSGTEAFF.

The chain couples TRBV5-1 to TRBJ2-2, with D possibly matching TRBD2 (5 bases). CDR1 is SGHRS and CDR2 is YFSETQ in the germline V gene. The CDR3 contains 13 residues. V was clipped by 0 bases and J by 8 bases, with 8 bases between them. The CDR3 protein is CASSLAGGGELFF. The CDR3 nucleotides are TGCGCCAGCAGCTTGGCAGGAGGTGGGGAGCTGTTTTTT.

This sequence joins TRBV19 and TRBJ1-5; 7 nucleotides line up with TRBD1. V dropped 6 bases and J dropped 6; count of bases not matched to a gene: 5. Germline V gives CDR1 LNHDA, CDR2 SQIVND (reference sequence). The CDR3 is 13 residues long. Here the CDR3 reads CASSRQGPQPQHF. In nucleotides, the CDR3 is TGTGCCAGTAGCCGACAGGGCCCTCAGCCCCAGCATTTT.

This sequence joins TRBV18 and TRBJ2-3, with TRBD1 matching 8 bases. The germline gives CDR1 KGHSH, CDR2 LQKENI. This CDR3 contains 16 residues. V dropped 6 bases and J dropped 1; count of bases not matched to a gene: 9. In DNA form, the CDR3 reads TGTGCCAGCTCCCAGTTTCCGGGACAGGGCACAGATACGCAGTATTTT. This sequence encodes CASSQFPGQGTDTQYF.

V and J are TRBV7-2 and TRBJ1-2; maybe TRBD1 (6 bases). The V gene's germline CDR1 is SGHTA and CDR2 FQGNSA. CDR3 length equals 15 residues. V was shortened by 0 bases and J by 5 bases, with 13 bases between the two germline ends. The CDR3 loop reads CASSLAPGGGYGYTF. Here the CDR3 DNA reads TGTGCCAGCAGCTTAGCGCCGGGGGGCGGATATGGCTACACCTTC. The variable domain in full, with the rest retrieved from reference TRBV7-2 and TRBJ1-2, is GAGVSQSPSNKVTEKGKDVELRCDPISGHTALYWYRQSLGQGLEFLIYFQGNSAPDKSGLPSDRFSAERTGGSVSTLTIQRTQQEDSAVYLCASSLAPGGGYGYTFGSGTRLTVV.

The CDR3 spells CASSPPKPEQFF. Written as DNA, the CDR3 is TGTGCCAGCAGCCCCCCGAAGCCTGAGCAGTTCTTC. This chain uses TRBV11-2 with TRBJ2-1; no firm D call. Germline CDR1 and CDR2: SGHAT and FQNNGV. Trimming left V 5 bases short and J 9 bases short, with 11 bases between. The CDR3 covers 12 residues.

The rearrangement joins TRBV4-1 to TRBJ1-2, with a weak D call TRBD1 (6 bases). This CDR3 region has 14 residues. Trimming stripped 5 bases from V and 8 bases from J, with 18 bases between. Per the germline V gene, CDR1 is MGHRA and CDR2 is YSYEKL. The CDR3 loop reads CASSKGGGARGYTF. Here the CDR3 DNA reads TGCGCCAGCAGCAAGGGGGGGGGAGCGCGAGGCTACACCTTC.

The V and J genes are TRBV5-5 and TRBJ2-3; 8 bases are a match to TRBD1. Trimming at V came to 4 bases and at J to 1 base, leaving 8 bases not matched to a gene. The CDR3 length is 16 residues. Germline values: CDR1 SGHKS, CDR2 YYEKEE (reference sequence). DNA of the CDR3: TGTGCCAGCAGCGTTAACAGGGGGAAAGGCACAGATACGCAGTATTTT. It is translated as CASSVNRGKGTDTQYF.

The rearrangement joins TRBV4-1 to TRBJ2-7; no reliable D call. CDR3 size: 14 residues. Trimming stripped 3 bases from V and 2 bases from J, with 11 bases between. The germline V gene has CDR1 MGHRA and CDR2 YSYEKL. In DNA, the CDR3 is TGCGCCAGCAGCCAGGCGGCCAACGCCTACGAGCAGTACTTC. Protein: CASSQAANAYEQYF.

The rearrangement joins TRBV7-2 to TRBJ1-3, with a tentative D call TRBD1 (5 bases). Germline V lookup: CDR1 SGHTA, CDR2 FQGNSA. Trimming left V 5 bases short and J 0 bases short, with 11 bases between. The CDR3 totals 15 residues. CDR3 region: CASSRRGGSGNTIYF. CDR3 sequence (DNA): TGTGCCAGCAGCCGCCGGGGGGGCTCTGGAAACACCATATATTTT. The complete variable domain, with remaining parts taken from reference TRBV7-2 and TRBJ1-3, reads GAGVSQSPSNKVTEKGKDVELRCDPISGHTALYWYRQSLGQGLEFLIYFQGNSAPDKSGLPSDRFSAERTGGSVSTLTIQRTQQEDSAVYLCASSRRGGSGNTIYFGEGSWLTVV.

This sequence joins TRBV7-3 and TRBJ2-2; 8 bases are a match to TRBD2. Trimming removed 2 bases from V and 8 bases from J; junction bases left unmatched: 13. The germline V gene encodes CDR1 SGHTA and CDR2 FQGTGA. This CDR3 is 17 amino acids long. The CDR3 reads CASSLFGGGPTTGELFF. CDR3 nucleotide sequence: TGTGCCAGCAGCTTATTTGGCGGGGGGCCTACCACGGGGGAGCTGTTTTTT. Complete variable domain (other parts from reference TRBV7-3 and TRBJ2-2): GAGVSQTPSNKVTEKGKYVELRCDPISGHTALYWYRQSLGQGPEFLIYFQGTGAADDSGLPNDRFFAVRPEGSVSTLKIQRTERGDSAVYLCASSLFGGGPTTGELFFGEGSRLTVL.

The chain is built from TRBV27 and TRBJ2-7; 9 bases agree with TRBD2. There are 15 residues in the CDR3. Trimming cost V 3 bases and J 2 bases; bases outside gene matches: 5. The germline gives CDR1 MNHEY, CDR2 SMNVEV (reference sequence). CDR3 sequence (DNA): TGTGCCAGCAGTTTTGGGTTAGCGGGAGCCTACGAGCAGTACTTC. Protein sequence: CASSFGLAGAYEQYF.

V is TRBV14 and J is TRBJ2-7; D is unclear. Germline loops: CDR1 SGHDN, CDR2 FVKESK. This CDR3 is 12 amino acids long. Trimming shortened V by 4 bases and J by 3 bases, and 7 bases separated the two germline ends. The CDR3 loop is CASSPNYYEQYF. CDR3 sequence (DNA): TGTGCCAGCAGCCCAAACTACTACGAGCAGTACTTC.

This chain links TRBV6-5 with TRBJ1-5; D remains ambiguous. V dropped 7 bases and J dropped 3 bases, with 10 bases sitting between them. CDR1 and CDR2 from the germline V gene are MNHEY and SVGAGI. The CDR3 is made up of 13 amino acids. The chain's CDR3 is CASTRGFNQPQHF. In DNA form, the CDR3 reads TGTGCCAGCACCCGCGGGTTCAATCAGCCCCAGCATTTT.

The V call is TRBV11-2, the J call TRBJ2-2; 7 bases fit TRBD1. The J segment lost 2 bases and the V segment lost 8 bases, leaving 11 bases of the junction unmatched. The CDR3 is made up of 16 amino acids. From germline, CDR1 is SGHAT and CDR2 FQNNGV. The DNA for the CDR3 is TGTGCCAGCGGCATCGACAGGGCCTTTAACACCGGGGAGCTGTTTTTT. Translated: CASGIDRAFNTGELFF. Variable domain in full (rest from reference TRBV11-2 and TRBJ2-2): EAGVAQSPRYKIIEKRQSVAFWCNPISGHATLYWYQQILGQGPKLLIQFQNNGVVDDSQLPKDRFSAERLKGVDSTLKIQPAKLEDSAVYLCASGIDRAFNTGELFFGEGSRLTVL.

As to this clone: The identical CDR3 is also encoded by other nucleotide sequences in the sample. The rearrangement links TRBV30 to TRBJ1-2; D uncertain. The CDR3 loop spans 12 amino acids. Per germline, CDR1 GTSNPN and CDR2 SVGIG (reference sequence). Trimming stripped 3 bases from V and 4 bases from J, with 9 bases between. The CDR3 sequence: CAWRGGGYGYTF. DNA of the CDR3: TGTGCCTGGAGGGGAGGAGGCTATGGCTACACCTTC.

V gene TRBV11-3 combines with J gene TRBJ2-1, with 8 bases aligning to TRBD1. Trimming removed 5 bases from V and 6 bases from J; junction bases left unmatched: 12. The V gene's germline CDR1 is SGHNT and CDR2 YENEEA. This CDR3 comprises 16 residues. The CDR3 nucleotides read TGTGCCAGCAGCCGCGCCCGAGGACAGGGAGGCAATGAGCAGTTCTTC. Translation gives CASSRARGQGGNEQFF.

This chain's CDR3 is CASSFGGVFDTQYF. CDR3 coding DNA: TGCGCCAGCAGCTTCGGGGGGGTCTTTGATACGCAGTATTTT. The rearrangement links TRBV5-1 to TRBJ2-3; TRBD2 agrees at 8 bases. With V trimmed by 2 bases and J by 6 bases, 5 bases remained unmatched. There are 14 residues in the CDR3. Germline V gene data show CDR1 as SGHRS and CDR2 as YFSETQ.

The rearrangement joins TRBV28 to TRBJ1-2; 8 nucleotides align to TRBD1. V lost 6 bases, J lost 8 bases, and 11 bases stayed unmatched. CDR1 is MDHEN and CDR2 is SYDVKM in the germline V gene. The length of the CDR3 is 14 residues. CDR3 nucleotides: TGTGCCAGCAGAATATTGGGACAGGTGAAAGGCTACACCTTC. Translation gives CASRILGQVKGYTF.

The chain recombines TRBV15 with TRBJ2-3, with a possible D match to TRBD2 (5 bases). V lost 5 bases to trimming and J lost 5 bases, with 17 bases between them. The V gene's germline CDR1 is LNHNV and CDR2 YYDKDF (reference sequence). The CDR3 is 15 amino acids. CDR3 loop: CATSSPEGRLDTQYF. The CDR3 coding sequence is TGTGCCACCAGCTCCCCCGAGGGTCGTTTAGATACGCAGTATTTT.

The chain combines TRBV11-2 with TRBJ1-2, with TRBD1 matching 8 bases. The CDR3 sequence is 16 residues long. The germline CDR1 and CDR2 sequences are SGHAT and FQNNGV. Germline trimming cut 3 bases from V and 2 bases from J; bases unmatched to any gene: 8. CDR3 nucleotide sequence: TGTGCCAGCAGCTTGCTGGGACAGGCATACAACTATGGCTACACCTTC. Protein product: CASSLLGQAYNYGYTF.

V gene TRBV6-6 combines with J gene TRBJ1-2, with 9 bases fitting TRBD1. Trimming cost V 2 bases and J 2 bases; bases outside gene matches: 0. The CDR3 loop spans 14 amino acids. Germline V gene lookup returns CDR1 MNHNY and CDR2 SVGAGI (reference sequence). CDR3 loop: CASSYGTGNYGYTF. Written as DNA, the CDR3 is TGTGCCAGCAGTTACGGGACAGGGAACTATGGCTACACCTTC.

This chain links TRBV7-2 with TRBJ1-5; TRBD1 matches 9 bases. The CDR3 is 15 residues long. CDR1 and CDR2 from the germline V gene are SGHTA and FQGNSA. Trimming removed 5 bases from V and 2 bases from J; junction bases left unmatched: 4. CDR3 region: CASSLRTGGNQPQHF. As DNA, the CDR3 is TGTGCCAGCAGCCTCAGGACAGGGGGCAATCAGCCCCAGCATTTT.